This TCR beta chain was documented in a study of PD-1 blockade in mismatch repair-deficient tumors. Whole-study context: All were previously treated, progressing patients with approximately 11 mismatch repair-deficient cancer types.

A remark on this clone: The antigen remains unidentified.

Study-level points and caveats: After pembrolizumab, tumor-resident clones rose rapidly, then generally contracted before radiologic responses.

This CDR3 is built from 15 residues. The germline gives CDR1 MNHEY, CDR2 SMNVEV (reference sequence). V lost 6 bases and J lost 1; bases outside the gene matches: 7. The repertoire was sequenced with immunoSEQ multiplex PCR; TCRdb's copy has only in-frame clones and lacks some. Among approximately 100,000 clones listed, under 90% were seen once. The TCR-sequenced patients were a few responders to pembrolizumab. This rearrangement joins TRBV27 to TRBJ2-7; the match to TRBD2 covers 9 bases. Sequenced material: peripheral blood, taken about eight months after starting pembrolizumab. This TCR was recovered from an adult with mismatch repair-deficient cancer. DNA for the CDR3: TGTGCCAGCAGCACTAGAGCGGGGGGATCCTACGAGCAGTACTTC. This gives the protein CASSTRAGGSYEQYF.